This T cell receptor beta chain was found in a study of shared T cell receptors in the human thymus. Libraries were prepared by immunoSEQ multiplex PCR; TCRdb keeps only in-frame clonotypes and omits some of them. The sample has 700,000 or so clones, approximately 85% seen once. Germline V lookup: CDR1 SGHKS, CDR2 YYEKEE (reference sequence). V trimming: 5 bases; J trimming: 0 bases; junction bases outside the gene matches: 6. The length of the CDR3 is 15 residues. The same specimen was also included in a second study, on human thymus T cells. That study adds: Related studies found that unrelated individuals share highly overlapping thymic repertoires.

The specimen sequenced was thymocytes. The chain couples TRBV5-5 to TRBJ2-7; 9 nucleotides agree with TRBD1. The source of this sequence is a girl under three years old with a congenital heart defect. In DNA form, the CDR3 reads TGTGCCAGCAGTAGGGGACAGGGAATCTCCTACGAGCAGTACTTC. It yields the protein CASSRGQGISYEQYF.